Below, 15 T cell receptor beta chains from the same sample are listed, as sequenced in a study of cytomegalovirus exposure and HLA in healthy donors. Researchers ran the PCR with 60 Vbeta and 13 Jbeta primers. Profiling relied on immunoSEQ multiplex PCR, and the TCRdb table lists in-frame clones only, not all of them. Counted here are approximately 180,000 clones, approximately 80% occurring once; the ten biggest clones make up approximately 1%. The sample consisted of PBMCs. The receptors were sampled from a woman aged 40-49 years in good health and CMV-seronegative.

The CDR3 coding sequence is TGTGCCAGCAGAGGTGGGGTTTGGGAGGGTGAAAAACTGTTTTTT. Translation: CASRGGVWEGEKLFF. The V and J genes are TRBV25-1 and TRBJ1-4, with D hard to call. V was clipped by 6 bases and J by 7 bases, with 18 bases between them. Germline V lookup: CDR1 MGHDK, CDR2 SYGVNS. The CDR3 extends over 15 amino acids.

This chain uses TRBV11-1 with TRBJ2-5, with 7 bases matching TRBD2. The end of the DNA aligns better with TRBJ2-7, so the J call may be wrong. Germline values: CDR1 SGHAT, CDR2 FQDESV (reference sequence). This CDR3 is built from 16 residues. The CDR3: CASSLVVGRKSYEQYF. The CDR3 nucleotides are TGTGCCAGCAGCTTAGTGGTCGGGAGGAAATCCTACGAGCAGTACTTC.

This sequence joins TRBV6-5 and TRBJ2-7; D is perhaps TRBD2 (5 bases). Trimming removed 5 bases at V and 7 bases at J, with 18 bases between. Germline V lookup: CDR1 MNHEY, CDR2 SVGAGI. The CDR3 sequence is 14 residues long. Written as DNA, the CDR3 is TGTGCCAGCAGTGCGGGTTCTTACCAAAGGGAGCAGTACTTC. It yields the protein CASSAGSYQREQYF.

CDR3 nucleotide sequence: TGTGCCAGCAGCCCGGGAGGGCTAGCGGGTTCGTCCGCCGGGGAGCTGTTTTTT. This translates into CASSPGGLAGSSAGELFF. The chain links TRBV5-4 to TRBJ2-2; 8 bases map to TRBD2. Unmatched junction bases numbered 17, after V lost 4 bases and J lost 6 bases. CDR1 SGHNT and CDR2 YYREEE come from the germline V gene (reference sequence). This CDR3 region has 18 residues.

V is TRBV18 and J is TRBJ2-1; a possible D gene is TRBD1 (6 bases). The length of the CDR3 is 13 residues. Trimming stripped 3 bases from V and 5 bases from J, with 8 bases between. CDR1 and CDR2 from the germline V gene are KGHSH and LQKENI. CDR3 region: CASSPQGNNEQFF. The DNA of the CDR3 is TGTGCCAGCTCACCGCAGGGGAACAATGAGCAGTTCTTC.

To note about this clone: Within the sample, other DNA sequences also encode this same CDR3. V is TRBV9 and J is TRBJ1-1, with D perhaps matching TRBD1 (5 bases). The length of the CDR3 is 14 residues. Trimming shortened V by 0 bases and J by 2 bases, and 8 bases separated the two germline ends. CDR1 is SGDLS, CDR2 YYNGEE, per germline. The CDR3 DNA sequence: TGTGCCAGCAGCGTAGGGGGCACAAACACTGAAGCTTTCTTT. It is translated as CASSVGGTNTEAFF.

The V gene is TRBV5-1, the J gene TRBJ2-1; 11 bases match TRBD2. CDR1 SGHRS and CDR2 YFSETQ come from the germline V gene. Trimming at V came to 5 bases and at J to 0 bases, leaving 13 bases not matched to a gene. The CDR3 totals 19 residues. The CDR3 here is CASRGGASGRQSSYNEQFF. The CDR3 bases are TGCGCCAGCAGGGGTGGGGCTAGCGGGAGGCAAAGCTCCTACAATGAGCAGTTCTTC.

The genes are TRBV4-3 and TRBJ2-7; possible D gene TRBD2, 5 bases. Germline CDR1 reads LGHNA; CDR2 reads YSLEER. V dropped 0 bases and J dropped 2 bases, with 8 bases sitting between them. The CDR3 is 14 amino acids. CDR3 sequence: CASSQDRGPYEQYF. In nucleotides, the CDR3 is TGCGCCAGCAGCCAAGATCGGGGTCCCTACGAGCAGTACTTC.

The CDR3 DNA is TGTGCCAGCAGCTTAGTTAGCGGGAGGGCCACAGATACGCAGTATTTT. The encoded protein is CASSLVSGRATDTQYF. The chain couples TRBV7-2 to TRBJ2-3; TRBD2 matches 11 bases. V dropped 1 base and J dropped 2; count of bases not matched to a gene: 2. The CDR3 sequence is 16 residues long. CDR1 and CDR2 (germline): SGHTA, FQGNSA.

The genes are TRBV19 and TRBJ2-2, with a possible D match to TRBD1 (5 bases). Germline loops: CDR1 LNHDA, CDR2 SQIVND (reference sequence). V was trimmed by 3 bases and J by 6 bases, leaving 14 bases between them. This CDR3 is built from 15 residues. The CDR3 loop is CASSMSPGKAGELFF. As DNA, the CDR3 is TGTGCCAGTAGTATGTCCCCAGGGAAAGCCGGGGAGCTGTTTTTT.

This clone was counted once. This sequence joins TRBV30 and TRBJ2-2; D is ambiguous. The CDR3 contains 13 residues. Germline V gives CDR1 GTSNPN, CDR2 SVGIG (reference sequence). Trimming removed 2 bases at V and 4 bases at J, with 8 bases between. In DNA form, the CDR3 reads TGTGCCTGGAGTTTGAGATCCACCGGGGAGCTGTTTTTT. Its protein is CAWSLRSTGELFF. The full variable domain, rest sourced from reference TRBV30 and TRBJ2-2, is SQTIHQWPATLVQPVGSPLSLECTVEGTSNPNLYWYRQAAGRGLQLLFYSVGIGQISSEVPQNLSASRPQDRQFILSSKKLLLSDSGFYLCAWSLRSTGELFFGEGSRLTVL.

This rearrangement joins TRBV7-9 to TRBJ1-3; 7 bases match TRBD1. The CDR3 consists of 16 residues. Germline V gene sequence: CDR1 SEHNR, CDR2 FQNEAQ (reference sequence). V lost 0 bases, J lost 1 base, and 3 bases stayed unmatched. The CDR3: CASSLAGQISGNTIYF. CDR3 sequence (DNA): TGTGCCAGCAGCTTAGCGGGACAGATATCTGGAAACACCATATATTTT.

Here the CDR3 reads CASSIGGPSWAAIGLTRAFF. CDR3 nucleotide sequence: TGTGCCAGTAGTATTGGCGGGCCAAGCTGGGCGGCTATTGGCCTTACTCGGGCTTTCTTT. The V and J genes are TRBV19 and TRBJ1-1; no reliable D call. Germline CDR1 and CDR2: LNHDA and SQIVND (reference sequence). V was cut by 3 bases and J by 11 bases, with 37 bases left in between. The CDR3 covers 20 residues.

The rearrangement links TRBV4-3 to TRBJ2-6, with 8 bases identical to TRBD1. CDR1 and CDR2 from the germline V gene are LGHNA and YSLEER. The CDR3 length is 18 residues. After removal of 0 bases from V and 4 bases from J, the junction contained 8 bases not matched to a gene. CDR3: CASSQDLAGGTGANVLTF. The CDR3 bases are TGCGCCAGCAGCCAAGATCTCGCAGGGGGCACCGGGGCCAACGTCCTGACTTTC.

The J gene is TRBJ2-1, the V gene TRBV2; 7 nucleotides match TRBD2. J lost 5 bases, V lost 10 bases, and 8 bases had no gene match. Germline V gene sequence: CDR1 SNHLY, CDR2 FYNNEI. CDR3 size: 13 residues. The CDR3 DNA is TGTGCCACCACAGCGGGACCAAACAATGAGCAGTTCTTC. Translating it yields CATTAGPNNEQFF.